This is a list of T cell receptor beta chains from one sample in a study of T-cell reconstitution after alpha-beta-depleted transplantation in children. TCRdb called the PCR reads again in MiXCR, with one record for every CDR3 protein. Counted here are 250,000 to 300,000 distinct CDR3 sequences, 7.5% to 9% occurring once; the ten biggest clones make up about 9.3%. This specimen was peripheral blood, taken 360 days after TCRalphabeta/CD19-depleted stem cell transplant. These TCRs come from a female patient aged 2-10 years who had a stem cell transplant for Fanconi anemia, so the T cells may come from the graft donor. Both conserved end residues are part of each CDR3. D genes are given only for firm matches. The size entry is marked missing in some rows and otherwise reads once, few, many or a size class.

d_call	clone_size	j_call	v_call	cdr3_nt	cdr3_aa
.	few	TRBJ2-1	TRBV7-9	TGTGCCAGCATCCCTGAGCAGTTCTTC	CASIPEQFF
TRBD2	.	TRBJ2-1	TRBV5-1	TGCGCCAGCAGCTTGGCGTCGGGACTAGCGGGAGACTTCCCTGGGGATGAGCAGTTCTTC	CASSLASGLAGDFPGDEQFF
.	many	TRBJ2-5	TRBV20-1	TGCAGTGCTAGGACTATGAAAGAGACCCAGTACTTC	CSARTMKETQYF
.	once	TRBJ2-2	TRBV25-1	TGTGCCAGCGGGGGACTCTCCAGGGAGCTGTTTTTT	CASGGLSRELFF
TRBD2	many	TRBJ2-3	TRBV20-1	TGCAGTGCCACTTCTCGGGGGGTGGCAGATACGCAGTATTTT	CSATSRGVADTQYF
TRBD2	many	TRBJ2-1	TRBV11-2	TGTGCCAGCAGCTTAGAGTTGGTAGCGGGAGGGCGTTTGGCCTACAATGAGCAGTTCTTC	CASSLELVAGGRLAYNEQFF
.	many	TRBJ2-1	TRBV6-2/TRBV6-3	TGTGCCAGCACGGGATTCACGTACAATGAGCAGTTCTTC	CASTGFTYNEQFF
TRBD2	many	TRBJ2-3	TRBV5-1	TGCGCCAGCAGCTTTTTGCGGGCGGGAGGTAGCACAGATACGCAGTATTTT	CASSFLRAGGSTDTQYF
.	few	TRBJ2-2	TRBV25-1	TGTGCCAGCAGGGCGGGGCTCGTCAGGGGTGAGGAAACCGGGGAGCTGTTTTTT	CASRAGLVRGEETGELFF
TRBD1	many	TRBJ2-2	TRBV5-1	TGCGCCAGCAGCTTGGACACAGGGGACACCGGGGAGCTGTTTTTT	CASSLDTGDTGELFF
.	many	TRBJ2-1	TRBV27	TGTGCCAGCAGCCCACGGGACTTTACCTACAATGAGCAGTTCTTC	CASSPRDFTYNEQFF
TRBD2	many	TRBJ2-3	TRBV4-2	TGTGCCAGCAGCCTAGGACTAGCGGGGGCCGAAGGGAGCACAGATACGCAGTATTTT	CASSLGLAGAEGSTDTQYF
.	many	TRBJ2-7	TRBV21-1	TGTGCCAGCTTAAACCCGGGTGAGGCCTACGAGCAGTACTTC	CASLNPGEAYEQYF
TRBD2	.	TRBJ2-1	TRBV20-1	TGCAGTGCTGACCCTAGCGGGACCAACAATGAGCAGTTCTTC	CSADPSGTNNEQFF
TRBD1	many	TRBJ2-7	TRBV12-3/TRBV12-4	TGTGCCAGCAGTCGCACCGGGACAGGACTTTACGAGCAGTACTTC	CASSRTGTGLYEQYF
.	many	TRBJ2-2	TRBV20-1	TGCAGTGCTAGAGGGGCTTCCTACACCGGGGAGCTGTTTTTT	CSARGASYTGELFF
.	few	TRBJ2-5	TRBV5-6	TGTGCCAGCAGGGCCCCTAGTACAGGGGGGGCCCAAGAGACCCAGTACTTC	CASRAPSTGGAQETQYF
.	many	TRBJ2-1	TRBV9	TGTGCCAGCAGCGTATCTGCCTCCCATGGGGATGAGCAGTTCTTC	CASSVSASHGDEQFF
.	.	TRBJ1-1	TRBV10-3	TGTGCCATCAGTGAAGGGGACACTGAAGCTTTCTTT	CAISEGDTEAFF
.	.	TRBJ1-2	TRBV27	TGTGCCAGCAGCCCCGACAGCTACTATGGCTACACCTTC	CASSPDSYYGYTF
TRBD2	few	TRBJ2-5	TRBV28	TGTGCCAGCAGTTTCCTTAGCGGGGGTCAAGAGACCCAGTACTTC	CASSFLSGGQETQYF
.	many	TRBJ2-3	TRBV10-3	TGTGCCATCAGATCGACAGAAGGGGGGACAGATACGCAGTATTTT	CAIRSTEGGTDTQYF
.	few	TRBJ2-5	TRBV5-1	TGCGCCAGCAGCTTGGAAGTCCAACAAGAGACCCAGTACTTC	CASSLEVQQETQYF
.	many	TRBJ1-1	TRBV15	TGTGCCACCAGCAGAGATTTAGATGACACTGAAGCTTTCTTT	CATSRDLDDTEAFF
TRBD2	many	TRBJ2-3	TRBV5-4	TGTGCCAGCAGCGGGTCACTAGCGGGAGGGCCAAGGGATACGCAGTATTTT	CASSGSLAGGPRDTQYF
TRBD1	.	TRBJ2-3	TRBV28	TGTGCCAGCAGTCTACGACAAGGGGGCACGAATACGCAGTATTTT	CASSLRQGGTNTQYF
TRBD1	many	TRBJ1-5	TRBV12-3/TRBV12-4	TGTGCCAGCAGTTTAAAGGGACAGGGGGGTCAGCCCCAGCATTTT	CASSLKGQGGQPQHF
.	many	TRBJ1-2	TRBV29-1	TGCAGCGTTGGGACTAGCTTTGATGGCTACACCTTC	CSVGTSFDGYTF
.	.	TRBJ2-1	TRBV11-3	TGTGCCAGCAGCTTAGAGGCTGGGGCCGCTCAGTTCTTC	CASSLEAGAAQFF
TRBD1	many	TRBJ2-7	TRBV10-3	TGTGCCATCAGTGCAACACAGGGGTACGAGCAGTACTTC	CAISATQGYEQYF
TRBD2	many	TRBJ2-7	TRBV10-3	TGTGCCATCCTAGCGGGAGGAACCTACGAGCAGTACTTC	CAILAGGTYEQYF
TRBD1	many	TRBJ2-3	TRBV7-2	TGTGCCGCCAAGGGGGCAGGCGTTATCACAGATACGCAGTATTTT	CAAKGAGVITDTQYF
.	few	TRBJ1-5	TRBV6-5	TGTGCCAGCAGTTATCAGGGCCCCAGAGGCAATCAGCCCCAGCATTTT	CASSYQGPRGNQPQHF
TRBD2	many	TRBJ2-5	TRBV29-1	TGCAGCGTTAGGTCTGGGGCGGGGGGCGGAGAGACCCAGTACTTC	CSVRSGAGGGETQYF
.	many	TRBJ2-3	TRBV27	TGTGCCAGCAGTTTAAGGTCCGGGGTTGGCTTATTCGGCACAGATACGCAGTATTTT	CASSLRSGVGLFGTDTQYF
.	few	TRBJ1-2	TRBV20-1	TGCAGTGCCGATAGTCGGGTTAGGGACTATGGCTACACCTTC	CSADSRVRDYGYTF
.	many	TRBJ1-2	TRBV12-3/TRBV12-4	TGTGCCAGCAGTTTTCAGGGGCACAACTATGGCTACACCTTC	CASSFQGHNYGYTF
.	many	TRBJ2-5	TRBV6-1	TGTGCCAGCAGCGCGTTCGAAGTTCAGACCCAGTACTTC	CASSAFEVQTQYF
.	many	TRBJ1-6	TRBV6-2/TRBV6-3	TGTGCCAGCAGTTACCTAGGGGTGCCGGGTTCACCCCTCCACTTT	CASSYLGVPGSPLHF
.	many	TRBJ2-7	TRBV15	TGTGCCACCAGCAGGGCTACAGGGCACGAGCAGTACTTC	CATSRATGHEQYF
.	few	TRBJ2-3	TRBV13	TGTGCCAGCAGCCACGTCTCAGGGGCCGAAGATACGCAGTATTTT	CASSHVSGAEDTQYF
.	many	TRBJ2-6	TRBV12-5	TGTGCTAGCGGACGCTCTGGGGCCAACGTCCTGACTTTC	CASGRSGANVLTF
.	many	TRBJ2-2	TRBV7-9	TGTGCCAGCACAGAGCTTAAGCTGAACACCGGGGAGCTGTTTTTT	CASTELKLNTGELFF
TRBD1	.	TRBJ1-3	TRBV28	TGTGCCAGCAGTGACAGGGCGTTCTCTGGAAACACCATATATTTT	CASSDRAFSGNTIYF
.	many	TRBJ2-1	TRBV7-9	TGTGCCAGCAGCTTAGCGGGGGAGAATGAGCAGTTCTTC	CASSLAGENEQFF
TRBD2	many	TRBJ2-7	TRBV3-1	TGTGCCAGCAGCCAAGCTGGGACTAGCAGCTACGAGCAGTACTTC	CASSQAGTSSYEQYF
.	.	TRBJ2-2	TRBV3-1	TGTGCCAGCAGCCAAAGATACACCGGGGAGCTGTTTTTT	CASSQRYTGELFF
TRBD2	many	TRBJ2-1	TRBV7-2	TGTGCCAGCAGCTCTAGCGGGGGGGCCTACAATGAGCAGTTCTTC	CASSSSGGAYNEQFF
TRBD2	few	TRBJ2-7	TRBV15	TGTGCCACCAGCACGGGACTATCAGGATACACCTACGAGCAGTACTTC	CATSTGLSGYTYEQYF
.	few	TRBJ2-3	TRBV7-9	TGTGCCAGCAGCTTATCACACACAGATACGCAGTATTTT	CASSLSHTDTQYF
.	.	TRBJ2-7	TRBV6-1	TGTGCCAGCAGACAACAGCCCCTTGCTGGGGAGCAGTACTTC	CASRQQPLAGEQYF
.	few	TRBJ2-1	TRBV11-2	TGTGCCAGCAGCTTAGCTTGGATGGGGACTCCCCGGAATGAGCAGTTCTTC	CASSLAWMGTPRNEQFF
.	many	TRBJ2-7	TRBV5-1	TGCGCCAGCAGCTGGGACATTCGTGTACAAGGGGCGTGGGACGAGCAGTACTTC	CASSWDIRVQGAWDEQYF